This T cell receptor beta chain was recovered during a study of T-cell reconstitution after alpha-beta-depleted transplantation in children. CDR3 length: 15 residues. Looked up from germline, CDR1 is SGHVS and CDR2 is FQNEAQ. The trim removed 2 bases at V and 4 bases at J, leaving 5 bases unmatched. The TCRbeta library incorporated unique molecular identifiers. TCRdb re-derived calls from the PCR reads in MiXCR, one entry per CDR3 protein. The table has more than 25,000 distinct CDR3 sequences, about 5.8% seen once. This clonotype was seen many times. Its antigen is unknown. Whole-study results and caveats: After transplant, high TCRbeta diversity at day 60 in some patients arose from surviving recipient T cells and thymic progenitors.

Sequencing used PBMCs, mostly from graft donor cells, obtained 180 days after TCRalphabeta/CD19-depleted stem cell transplant. The rearrangement joins TRBV7-8 to TRBJ1-5; 7 bases are a match to TRBD1. The TCR sequence derives from a male patient between 10 and 17 years old who had a stem cell transplant for acute myeloid leukemia, so the T cells may come from the graft donor. The CDR3 here is CASSLLAGGNQPQHF. The DNA for the CDR3 is TGTGCCAGCAGCTTACTCGCAGGGGGAAATCAGCCCCAGCATTTT.